The 2 T cell receptor beta chains presented below share a single source sample, sequenced in a study of blood T cell repertoires in COVID-19 (dated by TCRdb to 2020 to 2022). The protocol used for the library was the immunoSEQ multiplex PCR assay. What TCRdb holds here is the immuneACCESS table cut down to in-frame rearrangements. Part of the clones is not present; checked against another copy, under half of the missing clones reflect an unresolved V gene, and the others are unexplained. The sample has about 260,000 clones on record, more than 85% of them singletons. Together, the top ten hold 5.2% of the sample. Sequencing was performed on peripheral blood. The receptor source for this set is a woman aged 55-70 years with COVID-19, enrolled during active disease.

Only one count was recorded for this clone. This chain uses TRBV10-3 with TRBJ1-2, with D uncertain. Per the germline V gene, CDR1 is ENHRY and CDR2 is SYGVKD. This CDR3 is 15 amino acids long. V shed 0 bases and J shed 3 bases, with 11 bases lying between them. The CDR3 here is CAISESSGAYYGYTF. The CDR3 nucleotides read TGTGCCATCAGTGAGTCGTCCGGTGCGTACTATGGCTACACCTTC.

The chain has TRBV7-3 and TRBJ2-2; 8 bases map to TRBD2. The J segment lost 0 bases and the V segment lost 5 bases, leaving 11 bases of the junction unmatched. This CDR3 has 18 residues. In germline, CDR1 is SGHTA, CDR2 FQGTGA. CDR3 loop: CASSQRSSGPTNTGELFF. The CDR3 region has the DNA TGTGCCAGCAGCCAGCGGTCTAGCGGGCCCACGAACACCGGGGAGCTGTTTTTT.